Given below is one TCR beta chain in context. The data were obtained in a study of blood T cell repertoires in COVID-19. The length of the CDR3 is 13 residues. The germline CDR1 and CDR2 sequences are SGHNT and YENEEA. Trimming pared 6 bases from V and 4 bases from J, leaving 12 bases between. The table came from immunoSEQ multiplex PCR; TCRdb's copy has only in-frame clones and leaves some out. Seen here are about 220,000 clones, 70% to 90% observed once, and the top ten hold 2.4%. The chain carries TRBV11-3 and TRBJ2-5; D gene unclear. Sequencing was carried out using peripheral blood. This TCR was sampled from a woman aged 70 to 79 with COVID-19, enrolled during active disease. In DNA form, the CDR3 reads TGTGCCAGCAGATTCCAGGCGCTAGAGACCCAGTACTTC. Translating gives CASRFQALETQYF.